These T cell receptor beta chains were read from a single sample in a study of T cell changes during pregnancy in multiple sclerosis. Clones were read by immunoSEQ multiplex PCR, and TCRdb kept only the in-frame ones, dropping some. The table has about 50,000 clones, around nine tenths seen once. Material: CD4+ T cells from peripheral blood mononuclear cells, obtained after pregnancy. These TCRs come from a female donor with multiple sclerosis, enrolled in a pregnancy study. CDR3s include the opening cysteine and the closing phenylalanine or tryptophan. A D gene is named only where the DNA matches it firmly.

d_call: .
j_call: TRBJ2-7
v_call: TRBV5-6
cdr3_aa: CASSFQGSGSYEQYF

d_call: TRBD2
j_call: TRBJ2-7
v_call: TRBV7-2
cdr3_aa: CASSTGTSEQYF

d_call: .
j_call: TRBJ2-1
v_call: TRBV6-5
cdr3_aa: CASSYSLLPSFLQFF

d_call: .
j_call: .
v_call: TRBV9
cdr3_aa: CASSVVGSNYEQYF

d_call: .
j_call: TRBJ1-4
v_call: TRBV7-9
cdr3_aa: CASSLVLGEKLFF

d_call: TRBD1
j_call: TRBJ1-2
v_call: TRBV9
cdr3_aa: CASSENRGLGSGYTF

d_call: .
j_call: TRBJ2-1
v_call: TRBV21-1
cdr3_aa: CASSASGRASYNEQFF

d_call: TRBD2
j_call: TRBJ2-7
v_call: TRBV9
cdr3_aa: CASSLSGRAIDEQYF

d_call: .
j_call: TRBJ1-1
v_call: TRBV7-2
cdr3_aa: CASSPQGRATMNTEAFF

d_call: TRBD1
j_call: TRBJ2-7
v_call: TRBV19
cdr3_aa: CASSPGQVSYEQYF

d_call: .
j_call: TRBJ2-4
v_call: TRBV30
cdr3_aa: CAWSSKEVRAKNIQYF

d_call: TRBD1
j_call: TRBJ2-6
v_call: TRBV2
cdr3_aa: CASSHPGQGSSGANVLTF

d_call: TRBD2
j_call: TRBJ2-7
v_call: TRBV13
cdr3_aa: CASSHSGIFSYEQYF

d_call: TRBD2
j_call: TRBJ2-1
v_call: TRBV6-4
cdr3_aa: CASSDETSGYNEQFF

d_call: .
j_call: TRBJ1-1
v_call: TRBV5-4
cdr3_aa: CASSLSGTRITEAFF

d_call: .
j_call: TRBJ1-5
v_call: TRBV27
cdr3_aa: CASSSGRGDQPQHF

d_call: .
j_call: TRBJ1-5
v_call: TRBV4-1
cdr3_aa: CASSQPGDQPQHF

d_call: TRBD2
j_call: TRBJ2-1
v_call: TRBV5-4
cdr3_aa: CASSRGRGAYEQFF

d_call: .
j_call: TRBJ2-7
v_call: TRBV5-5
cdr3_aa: CASSLEGLGEQYF

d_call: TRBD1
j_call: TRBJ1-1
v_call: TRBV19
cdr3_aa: CASSNGQGRITEAFF

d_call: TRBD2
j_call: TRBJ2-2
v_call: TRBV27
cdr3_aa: CASSLLTGGTGELFF

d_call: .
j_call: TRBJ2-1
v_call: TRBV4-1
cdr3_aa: CASSQMYIGSTDEQFF

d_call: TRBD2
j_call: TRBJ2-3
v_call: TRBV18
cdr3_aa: CASSPSRGYTDTQYF

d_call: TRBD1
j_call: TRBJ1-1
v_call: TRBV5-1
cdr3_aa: CASSLKGAGYTEAFF

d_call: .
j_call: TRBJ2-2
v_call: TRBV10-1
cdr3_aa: CASSEHSGSGELFF

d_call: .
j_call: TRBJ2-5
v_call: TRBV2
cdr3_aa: CASSSSETQYF

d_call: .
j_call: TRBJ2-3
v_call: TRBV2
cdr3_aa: CASRTGVADTQYF

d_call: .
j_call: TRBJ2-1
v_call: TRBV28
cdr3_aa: CASSVGLSEQFF